Below are 10 T cell receptor beta chains sequenced from a single sample in a study of T cell responses to AZD1222 COVID-19 vaccine. The method was immunoSEQ multiplex PCR; TCRdb's version includes in-frame clones alone and lacks a portion of them. The repertoire has about 130,000 clones, about 94% of them found once; the top ten carry around 3.6%. The sequences come from peripheral blood, collected on day 0 of AZD1222 vaccination. The receptors were sampled from an adult in good health.

The rearrangement joins TRBV3-1 (or the pseudogene TRBV3-2) to TRBJ2-2; D possibly matches TRBD1 or TRBD2 (6 bases each). The germline gives CDR1 LGHDT, CDR2 YNNKEL (reference sequence). V lost 8 bases, J lost 7 bases, and 17 bases lay in between. The CDR3 consists of 14 residues. The CDR3 sequence: CASEWGAPSGELFF. CDR3 DNA: TGTGCCAGCGAGTGGGGGGCCCCGAGCGGGGAGCTGTTTTTT.

The chain links TRBV6-5 to TRBJ1-2; 11 positions agree with TRBD1. Trimming took 7 bases from V and 6 from J; bases not matched to a gene: 4. The CDR3 totals 13 residues. CDR1 and CDR2 (germline): MNHEY, SVGAGI. The CDR3 reads CASNGQGANGYTF. The CDR3 DNA follows: TGTGCCAGCAACGGACAGGGGGCCAATGGCTACACCTTC.

This chain connects TRBV19 to TRBJ1-4; D call uncertain. CDR1 is LNHDA, CDR2 SQIVND, per germline (reference sequence). V gave up 6 bases and J gave up 8 bases, with 13 bases separating them. The CDR3 consists of 13 residues. CDR3 DNA: TGTGCCAGTAGGTTTCTGGGAGTGGAAAAACTGTTTTTT. Its protein product is CASRFLGVEKLFF.

This chain uses TRBV30 with TRBJ1-5; 8 bases line up with TRBD1. V was clipped by 0 bases and J by 5 bases; unmatched bases: 6. Germline CDR1 GTSNPN, CDR2 SVGIG (reference sequence). The CDR3 spans 15 residues. For the CDR3, the DNA is TGTGCCTGGAGTGTAGTTGGACAGGGATATCAGCCCCAGCATTTT. Translating it yields CAWSVVGQGYQPQHF.

This clone was seen only once. The V gene is TRBV6-2 or TRBV6-3, the J gene TRBJ1-2; perhaps TRBD1 as D (6 bases). Trimming stripped 5 bases from V and 5 bases from J, with 15 bases between. The germline V gene encodes CDR1 MNHEY and CDR2 SVGEGT. The CDR3 totals 14 residues. The CDR3 region has the DNA TGTGCCAGCAGTCACCGGGACAAGTCTTATGGCTACACCTTC. This sequence encodes CASSHRDKSYGYTF.

In regard to this clone: The sample contains more than one DNA sequence encoding this CDR3. The V gene is TRBV9, the J gene TRBJ1-1; tentatively, D is TRBD1 (5 bases). CDR3 length: 13 residues. The germline V and J ends were trimmed by 1 base and 1 base, with 5 bases remaining between them. Germline V CDR1 and CDR2: SGDLS, YYNGEE. The CDR3 region has the DNA TGTGCCAGCAGCGTAACAGGGAACACTGAAGCTTTCTTT. Encoded protein: CASSVTGNTEAFF.

The rearrangement links TRBV5-1 to TRBJ2-7, with 9 bases fitting TRBD1. The CDR3 consists of 15 residues. Germline V gene sequence: CDR1 SGHRS, CDR2 YFSETQ. V dropped 1 base and J dropped 1; count of bases not matched to a gene: 3. CDR3 sequence: CASSLKGQGSYEQYF. CDR3 nucleotides: TGCGCCAGCAGCTTGAAAGGACAGGGGTCCTACGAGCAGTACTTC.

The chain links TRBV6-4 to TRBJ2-3; D remains ambiguous. Trimming stripped 6 bases from V and 5 bases from J, with 6 bases between. CDR1 and CDR2 from the germline V gene are MRHNA and SNTAGT. This CDR3 is built from 11 residues. The DNA of the CDR3 is TGTGCCAGCAGCGTAGGAGATACGCAGTATTTT. Its translation: CASSVGDTQYF.

V gene TRBV28 combines with J gene TRBJ2-7; no reliable D call. Germline V gene data show CDR1 as MDHEN and CDR2 as SYDVKM. The CDR3 sequence is 11 residues long. V gave up 5 bases and J gave up 4 bases, with 6 bases separating them. CDR3 sequence (DNA): TGTGCCAGCAGTCTCCGATACGAGCAGTACTTC. Amino acids: CASSLRYEQYF.

This chain connects TRBV5-4 to TRBJ2-5; 12 bases match TRBD2. CDR1 is SGHNT, CDR2 YYREEE, per germline (reference sequence). This CDR3 spans 15 amino acids. With V trimmed by 3 bases and J by 2 bases, 2 bases remained unmatched. DNA of the CDR3: TGTGCCAGCAGCTCACTAGCGGGAGGACAAGAGACCCAGTACTTC. This sequence encodes CASSSLAGGQETQYF.